This T cell receptor beta chain is drawn from a study of PD-1 blockade in mismatch repair-deficient tumors. General study results and limits: Tumor-resident clones, often absent from pretreatment blood, expanded after pembrolizumab and then contracted.

V was pared by 2 bases and J by 4 bases, with 12 bases between. This CDR3 contains 14 residues. Germline CDR1 is MNHEY and CDR2 is SMNVEV (reference sequence). All patients were mismatch repair deficient, assessed by either PCR or immunohistochemistry. The protocol was immunoSEQ multiplex PCR, while the TCRdb copy is restricted to in-frame clones and leaves out a portion. The table includes more than 40,000 clones, 81% detected once. Of note for this clone: The target antigen is unknown.

Specimen: peripheral blood, collected about 20 weeks after starting pembrolizumab. This chain connects TRBV27 to TRBJ2-7; D is possibly TRBD1 (6 bases). The sequence came from an adult with mismatch repair-deficient cancer. CDR3 residues: CASSLARGTYEQYF. The CDR3 DNA reads TGTGCCAGCAGTTTAGCCAGGGGCACATACGAGCAGTACTTC.